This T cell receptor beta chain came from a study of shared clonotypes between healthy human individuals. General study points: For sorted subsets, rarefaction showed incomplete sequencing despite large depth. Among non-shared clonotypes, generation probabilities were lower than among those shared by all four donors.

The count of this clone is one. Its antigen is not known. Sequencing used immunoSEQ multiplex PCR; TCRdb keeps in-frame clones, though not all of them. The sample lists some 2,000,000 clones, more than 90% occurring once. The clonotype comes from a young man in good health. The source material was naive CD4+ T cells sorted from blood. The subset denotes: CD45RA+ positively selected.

Written as DNA, the CDR3 is TGCGCCAGCAGCTTGGCCGTCCAGGGGGTCCGGACTGAAGCTTTCTTT. As protein: CASSLAVQGVRTEAFF. The chain combines TRBV5-1 with TRBJ1-1, with TRBD1 matching 7 bases. The V gene end was trimmed by 0 bases and the J gene end by 5 bases; junction bases not matched to a gene: 10. This CDR3 region has 16 residues. CDR1 and CDR2 (germline): SGHRS, YFSETQ.